These 9 T cell receptor beta chains originate from one sample sequenced in a study of PD-L1 blockade in urothelial cancer. TCRdb's table, derived via immunoSEQ multiplex PCR, lists solely in-frame clones and lacks some. Of under 40,000 clones in the sample, around 89% are singletons; the top ten hold around 1.8%. The sample consisted of PBMCs, taken around atezolizumab (anti-PD-L1) treatment. The receptor set was obtained from a man in his fifties or sixties with urothelial cancer.

V and J are TRBV7-2 and TRBJ1-5, with D possibly matching TRBD1 (5 bases). The germline V gene has CDR1 SGHTA and CDR2 FQGNSA. V shed 2 bases and J shed 2 bases, with 7 bases lying between them. There are 14 residues in the CDR3. As DNA, the CDR3 is TGTGCCAGCAGCTTACAACAGGGCAATCAGCCCCAGCATTTT. Translated: CASSLQQGNQPQHF.

There are a few counts of this clone. This chain joins TRBV5-1 and TRBJ2-5, with D tentatively TRBD2 (6 bases). The CDR3 loop spans 15 amino acids. Germline CDR1 and CDR2: SGHRS and YFSETQ. V was trimmed by 4 bases and J by 11 bases, leaving 24 bases between them. The CDR3 loop is CASSPEAGSLVDQYF. The CDR3 nucleotides are TGCGCCAGCAGCCCGGAGGCCGGGAGCCTCGTAGATCAGTACTTC. The full variable domain, its missing parts supplied by reference TRBV5-1 and TRBJ2-5, is KAGVTQTPRYLIKTRGQQVTLSCSPISGHRSVSWYQQTPGQGLQFLFEYFSETQRNKGNFPGRFSGRQFSNSRSEMNVSTLELGDSALYLCASSPEAGSLVDQYFGPGTRLLVL.

The chain combines TRBV19 with TRBJ2-5; TRBD1 matches 9 bases. Germline trimming cut 8 bases from V and 4 bases from J; bases unmatched to any gene: 8. Germline V gene sequence: CDR1 LNHDA, CDR2 SQIVND (reference sequence). This CDR3 has 14 residues. The CDR3 DNA reads as TGTGCCAGTGCTGAACAGGGGGCTAGAGAGACCCAGTACTTC. It yields the protein CASAEQGARETQYF.

The V and J genes are TRBV28 and TRBJ1-2, with D possibly TRBD1 on 5 matching bases. This CDR3 comprises 12 residues. Trimming stripped 3 bases from V and 8 bases from J, with 10 bases between. CDR1 and CDR2 from the germline V gene are MDHEN and SYDVKM. The CDR3 sequence: CASSFSHRGYTF. Here the CDR3 DNA reads TGTGCCAGCAGTTTCAGCCACAGGGGCTACACCTTC.

The rearrangement uses TRBV5-4 and TRBJ2-2; D not resolved. Germline CDR1 reads SGHNT; CDR2 reads YYREEE (reference sequence). The V gene lost 4 bases and the J gene lost 4 bases, with 8 bases spanning the gap. This CDR3 comprises 13 residues. CDR3 DNA: TGTGCCAGCAGCCCCAGTCTCACCGGGGAGCTGTTTTTT. Translating gives CASSPSLTGELFF.

The chain links TRBV18 to TRBJ2-5; D gene ambiguous. The CDR3 has 13 residues. Trimming removed 3 bases from V and 2 bases from J, with 7 bases in between. CDR1 is KGHSH, CDR2 LQKENI, per germline. This CDR3 reads CASSPANQETQYF. DNA of the CDR3: TGTGCCAGCTCACCGGCAAATCAAGAGACCCAGTACTTC.

The rearrangement links TRBV28 to TRBJ2-1, with 7 bases fitting TRBD2. Looked up from germline, CDR1 is MDHEN and CDR2 is SYDVKM. V shed 1 base and J 3 bases; nucleotides not matched to a gene: 9. The CDR3 has 17 amino acids. CDR3 in amino acids: CASSLSHLREHYNEQFF. The CDR3, as DNA: TGTGCCAGCAGTTTATCCCATTTGCGGGAGCACTACAATGAGCAGTTCTTC.

V and J are TRBV9 and TRBJ2-1; TRBD1 matches 8 bases. Trimming cost V 4 bases and J 7 bases; bases outside gene matches: 10. The CDR3 covers 15 residues. From germline, CDR1 is SGDLS and CDR2 YYNGEE. The CDR3 DNA is TGTGCCAGCAGCAAAGGGACAGGCCAACAAAATGAGCAGTTCTTC. It translates to CASSKGTGQQNEQFF.

This clone was seen more than once but under ten times. Other DNA sequences of this sample code for an identical CDR3. The chain employs TRBV5-1 and TRBJ2-2; maybe TRBD2 (5 bases). Trimming shortened V by 0 bases and J by 5 bases, and 5 bases separated the two germline ends. The length of the CDR3 is 13 residues. Germline V gene data show CDR1 as SGHRS and CDR2 as YFSETQ. In DNA form, the CDR3 reads TGCGCCAGCAGCTTGGGAGGGACCGGGGAGCTGTTTTTT. Encoded protein: CASSLGGTGELFF.